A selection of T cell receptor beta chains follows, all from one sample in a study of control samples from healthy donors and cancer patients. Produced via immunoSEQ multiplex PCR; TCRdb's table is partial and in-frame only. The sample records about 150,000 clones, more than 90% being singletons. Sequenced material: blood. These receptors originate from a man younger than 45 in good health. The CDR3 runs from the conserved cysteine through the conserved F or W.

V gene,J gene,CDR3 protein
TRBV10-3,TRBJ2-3,CAISGDREIDTQYF
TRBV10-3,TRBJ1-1,CAISVDTNTEAFF
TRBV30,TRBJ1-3,CAWRDASSGNTIYF
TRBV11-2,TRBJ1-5,CASSQGTEYSNQPQHF
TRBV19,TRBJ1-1,CASSPLRQGVTEAFF
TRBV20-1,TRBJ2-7,CSASLGQGWTYEQYF
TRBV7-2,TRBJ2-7,CASRAASSYEQYF
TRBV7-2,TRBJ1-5,CASSTKGGSNQPQHF
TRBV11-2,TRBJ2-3,CASSLVLAGTQYF
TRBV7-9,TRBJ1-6,CASSLAGSYNSPLHF
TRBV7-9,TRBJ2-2,CASSLAPGQENTGELFF
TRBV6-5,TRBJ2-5,CASIWVGKKTQYF
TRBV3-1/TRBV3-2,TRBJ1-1,CASSRTEEAFF
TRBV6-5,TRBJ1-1,CASSLQTGGLFF
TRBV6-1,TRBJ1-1,CASSEAGDSAEAFF
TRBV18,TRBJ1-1,CASSPPPGYEAFF
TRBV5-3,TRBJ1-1,CAPKDGGGTEAFF
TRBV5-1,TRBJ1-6,CASKQGVTYNSPLHF
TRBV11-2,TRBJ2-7,CASSLVSQSGYEQYF
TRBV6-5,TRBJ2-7,CASSTPGQTYYEQYF
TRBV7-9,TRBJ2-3,CASSLLPSGGINTQYF
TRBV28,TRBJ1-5,CASSIHYPGLLIGNQPQHF
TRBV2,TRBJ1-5,CASSDSGQLQPQHF
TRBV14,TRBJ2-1,CASSAGNLRDNEQFF
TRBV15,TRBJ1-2,CATSPSGTAYGYTF
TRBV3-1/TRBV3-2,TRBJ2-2,CASSQSPGGTGELFF
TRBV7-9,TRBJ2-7,CASSLQGWYDEQYF
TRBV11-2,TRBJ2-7,CASRVSGGTYEQYF
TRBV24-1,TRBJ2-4,CATTTVQGTKNIQYF
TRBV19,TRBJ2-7,CASSGRLAGDRSYEQYF
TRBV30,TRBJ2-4,CAWSAGRAKNIQYF
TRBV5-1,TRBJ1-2,CASSLTRGDYGYTF
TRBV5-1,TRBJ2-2,CASSLDNTGELFF
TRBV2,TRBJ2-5,CASSVGRAQETQYF
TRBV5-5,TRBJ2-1,CASSPRSLVYNEQFF
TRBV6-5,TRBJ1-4,CASRIDGYNEKLFF
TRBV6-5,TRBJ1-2,CASSYDRGTNYGYTF